The subject of this entry is one T cell receptor (beta chain). Its antigen is not known. Each PCR replicate from the sorted subsets contained approximately 0.2 ug DNA, which is tens of thousands of T cell genomes. Profiled with immunoSEQ multiplex PCR; TCRdb holds only in-frame clones, not every one. The sample lists over a million clones, about 75% occurring once. The split of CD4+ cells yielded CD45RA+ naive and CD45RA-negative memory subsets. The data belong to a study of shared clonotypes between healthy human individuals. The germline CDR1 and CDR2 sequences are SEHNR and FQNEAQ (reference sequence). This CDR3 contains 15 residues. V lost 5 bases to trimming and J lost 5 bases, with 18 bases between them. Study findings and constraints: Clonotype sharing among donors was expected to depend on sequencing depth.

This clonotype was sampled from a man between 18 and 35 years old in good health. The J gene is TRBJ2-5, the V gene TRBV7-9; D possibly uses TRBD1 or TRBD2 (6 bases each). The sample comprised memory CD4+ T cells sorted from blood. Subset described: CD45RA-negative fraction. The CDR3 is CASSPTLGGQETQYF. The CDR3 bases are TGTGCCAGCAGCCCGACCTTAGGGGGGCAGGAGACCCAGTACTTC.